This passage covers 10 T cell receptor beta chains from one sample sequenced in a study of blood T cells in healthy people across ages. Next came a second PCR, run for about 7 to 12 cycles, which used a sample-barcoded 5' primer along with a J-beta primer mix. TCRdb passed the 5' RACE reads through MiXCR, listing each CDR3 protein once. Here the sample spans around 500,000 distinct CDR3 sequences, around 48% being singletons. Sequencing input: blood. These receptors were obtained from a man older than 75 in good health.

A single count supports this clonotype. Here the CDR3 DNA reads TGTGCCAGCAGCTTAATGTCACAAAATAACTATGGCTACACCTTC. The encoded protein is CASSLMSQNNYGYTF. V and J are TRBV7-2 and TRBJ1-2; D gene ambiguous. Germline V gene sequence: CDR1 SGHTA, CDR2 FQGNSA. The V end lost 2 bases, the J end lost 1 base, and 11 bases lay between the germline ends. The CDR3 covers 15 residues. The variable domain in full, with the rest retrieved from reference TRBV7-2 and TRBJ1-2, is GAGVSQSPSNKVTEKGKDVELRCDPISGHTALYWYRQSLGQGLEFLIYFQGNSAPDKSGLPSDRFSAERTGGSVSTLTIQRTQQEDSAVYLCASSLMSQNNYGYTFGSGTRLTVV.

This clonotype was counted ten times or more. V is TRBV29-1 and J is TRBJ2-7; D gene uncertain. Trimming took off 0 bases at V and 12 bases at J, with 15 bases between the two ends. The CDR3 runs to 12 residues. CDR1 and CDR2 from the germline V gene are SQVTM and ANQGSEA. CDR3 sequence (DNA): TGCAGCGTTGAAGATCTTGTGAGGAGTCGGTACTTC. This translates into CSVEDLVRSRYF.

For this clonotype: With a much larger clone just one base away, this may be a read error. The conserved phenylalanine or tryptophan is not found at the CDR3 terminus, so this likely reflects a read error. This chain uses TRBV7-2 with TRBJ2-3, with D unresolved. The CDR3 runs 14 residues. V was cut by 5 bases and J by 2 bases, with 11 bases left in between. CDR1 is SGHTA, CDR2 FQGNSA, per germline. Written as DNA, the CDR3 is TGTGCCAGCAGCCGCTGGAGTACCACAGATACGCAGTATTAT. Translating it yields CASSRWSTTDTQYY.

J is TRBJ2-1 and V is TRBV20-1; 8 positions match TRBD1. From germline, CDR1 is DFQATT and CDR2 SNEGSKA (reference sequence). The CDR3 is 13 amino acids. J lost 6 bases, V lost 3 bases, and 4 bases had no gene match. The DNA for the CDR3 is TGCAGTGCTAGTGATGACAGGGGCAATGAGCAGTTCTTC. Translated, it gives CSASDDRGNEQFF.

This clonotype was detected a few times. The rearrangement links TRBV28 to TRBJ2-7; 8 bases line up with TRBD2. The better agreement between TRBJ2-5 and the DNA end casts doubt on the J call. The CDR3 spans 14 residues. The germline V gene has CDR1 MDHEN and CDR2 SYDVKM. CDR3 sequence: CASRTAGVSETQYF. The CDR3, as DNA: TGTGCCAGCAGGACAGCGGGAGTGTCAGAGACCCAGTACTTC.

The rearrangement links TRBV7-3 to TRBJ2-3; weak D call: TRBD2 (6 bases). This CDR3 spans 15 amino acids. The V end was cut by 2 bases, the J end by 4 bases, with 13 bases between. Per germline, CDR1 SGHTA and CDR2 FQGTGA. The CDR3 is CASSLEAGWADTQYF. The CDR3 bases are TGTGCCAGCAGCTTAGAGGCGGGGTGGGCAGATACGCAGTATTTT.

The V and J genes are TRBV7-2 and TRBJ1-1, with a tentative D call TRBD1 (5 bases). This CDR3 has 16 residues. V lost 5 bases, J lost 0 bases, and 16 bases lay in between. Germline CDR1 and CDR2: SGHTA and FQGNSA. The CDR3 region has the DNA TGTGCCAGCAGCCTCTCCCGCCGGGGGATGAACACTGAAGCTTTCTTT. This gives the protein CASSLSRRGMNTEAFF.

This clonotype was seen a few times. The V call is TRBV3-1, the J call TRBJ1-6, with D hard to call. Trimming cost V 6 bases and J 9 bases, with 12 bases left between them. From germline, CDR1 is LGHDT and CDR2 YNNKEL (reference sequence). This CDR3 is 13 amino acids long. CDR3: CASSPDSSSPLHF. In nucleotides, the CDR3 is TGTGCCAGCAGTCCGGACTCCTCTTCACCCCTCCACTTT.

This clonotype was seen ten or more times. The CDR3 sequence: CASSSTRTSGQETQYF. DNA for the CDR3: TGTGCCAGCAGTTCAACCCGGACTAGCGGGCAAGAGACCCAGTACTTC. The chain links TRBV6-5 to TRBJ2-5; TRBD2 matches at 11 bases. V lost 4 bases to trimming and J lost 2 bases; unmatched junction nucleotides: 6. Germline CDR1 is MNHEY and CDR2 is SVGAGI. The CDR3 spans 16 residues.

This clonotype was observed a handful of times. The junction and the germline gene differ at one end; a read error may be behind it. V and J are TRBV7-2 and TRBJ2-7; TRBD2 matches at 10 bases. Germline V lookup: CDR1 SGHTA, CDR2 FQGNSA. The CDR3 loop spans 14 amino acids. The CDR3 sequence is CASSLAGTSEEQYF. DNA for the CDR3: TGTGCCAGCAGCCTAGCCGGGACTAGCGAAGAGCAGTACTTC. The full variable domain, in which reference TRBV7-2 and TRBJ2-7 provide the parts outside the CDR3, is GAGVSQSPSNKVTEKGKDVELRCDPISGHTALYWYRQSLGQGLEFLIYFQGNSAPDKSGLPSDRFSAERTGGSVSTLTIQRTQQEDSAVYLCASSLAGTSEEQYFGPGTRLTVT.